The 24 T cell receptor beta chains below all came from one sample that was sequenced in a study of T cells in Graves' hyperthyroidism and ophthalmopathy. The investigators amplified TCR beta CDR3 regions from RNA transcripts. The TCR CDR3 first-round RT-PCR relied on the HTBI primer set. A single record per CDR3 protein comes from TCRdb applying MiXCR to the multiplex PCR reads. The sample carries some 570,000 distinct CDR3 sequences, 17% recorded once. Sequencing was done on a sample of blood. These receptors were collected from a young woman with Graves' ophthalmopathy.

The rearrangement joins TRBV11-2 to TRBJ2-1, with D hard to call. The germline V gene has CDR1 SGHAT and CDR2 FQNNGV. There are 13 residues in the CDR3. Trimming took off 5 bases at V and 7 bases at J, with 12 bases between the two ends. CDR3 coding DNA: TGTGCCAGCAGCCCACCGGGCAGGAATGAGCAGTTCTTC. Translation: CASSPPGRNEQFF.

This clonotype was picked up a small number of times. The chain has TRBV20-1 and TRBJ2-5; 9 bases are shared with TRBD2. Trimming at V came to 5 bases and at J to 5 bases, leaving 9 bases not matched to a gene. CDR1 is DFQATT and CDR2 is SNEGSKA in the germline V gene (reference sequence). The CDR3 length is 14 residues. The CDR3 is CSAGSYSGGETQYF. The CDR3 DNA reads TGCAGTGCTGGGTCCTATAGCGGGGGTGAGACCCAGTACTTC.

There are many counts of this clonotype. V is TRBV28 and J is TRBJ1-1, with D perhaps TRBD1 (5 bases). Trimming shortened V by 4 bases and J by 3 bases, and 15 bases separated the two germline ends. Germline-derived CDR1 and CDR2 are MDHEN and SYDVKM. The CDR3 covers 15 residues. Here the CDR3 reads CASSSSEEGYTEAFF. The CDR3 coding sequence is TGTGCCAGCAGTTCCTCGGAGGAGGGGTACACTGAAGCTTTCTTT.

This rearrangement joins TRBV11-2 to TRBJ2-3, with TRBD2 as a possible D gene (7 bases). This CDR3 is 16 amino acids long. The V end lost 0 bases, the J end lost 1 base, and 11 bases lay between the germline ends. CDR1 is SGHAT, CDR2 FQNNGV, per germline. CDR3 residues: CASSLDLGGRTDTQYF. For the CDR3, the DNA is TGTGCCAGCAGCTTAGATCTGGGGGGGCGCACAGATACGCAGTATTTT.

J is TRBJ2-1 and V is TRBV10-2; D is unresolved. V shed 3 bases and J shed 0 bases, with 12 bases lying between them. There are 16 residues in the CDR3. Germline CDR1 is WSHSY and CDR2 is SAAADI. CDR3 sequence: CASSEIHRSSYNEQFF. The CDR3 coding sequence is TGCGCCAGCAGTGAAATCCATCGGAGCTCCTACAATGAGCAGTTCTTC.

This clonotype was seen ten or more times. The chain employs TRBV11-2 and TRBJ2-3; possibly TRBD2 for D (5 bases). The V gene's germline CDR1 is SGHAT and CDR2 FQNNGV. This CDR3 region has 15 residues. V shed 5 bases and J shed 0 bases, with 12 bases lying between them. The CDR3 here is CASSPSRPSTDTQYF. The CDR3 DNA reads as TGTGCCAGCAGCCCTAGCAGACCCAGCACAGATACGCAGTATTTT. Full variable domain (rest looked up from reference TRBV11-2 and TRBJ2-3): EAGVAQSPRYKIIEKRQSVAFWCNPISGHATLYWYQQILGQGPKLLIQFQNNGVVDDSQLPKDRFSAERLKGVDSTLKIQPAKLEDSAVYLCASSPSRPSTDTQYFGPGTRLTVL.

The V gene is TRBV28, the J gene TRBJ2-3; D remains ambiguous. V gave up 6 bases and J gave up 10 bases, with 8 bases separating them. Germline CDR1 MDHEN, CDR2 SYDVKM. This CDR3 is built from 10 residues. The CDR3 sequence is CASRNISQYF. CDR3 DNA: TGTGCCAGCAGGAATATATCGCAGTATTTT.

This clonotype was detected ten times or more. This chain joins TRBV11-2 and TRBJ2-7; possible D gene TRBD2, 6 bases. V was pared by 2 bases and J by 4 bases, with 12 bases between. Germline lookup yields CDR1 SGHAT and CDR2 FQNNGV. The CDR3 length is 14 residues. CDR3 nucleotide sequence: TGTGCCAGCAGCTTATCGGGAGCAGGGTACGAGCAGTACTTC. It yields the protein CASSLSGAGYEQYF.

Only a few counts were recorded for this clonotype. The V and J genes are TRBV28 and TRBJ2-7, with D tentatively TRBD1 (6 bases). Trimming removed 8 bases from V and 3 bases from J, with 17 bases in between. Germline V gene data show CDR1 as MDHEN and CDR2 as SYDVKM. The CDR3 extends over 14 amino acids. The CDR3: CASQYRALDYEQYF. The CDR3, as DNA: TGTGCCAGCCAGTACAGGGCACTGGACTACGAGCAGTACTTC.

This clonotype was recorded many times. DNA for the CDR3: TGTGCCAGCACCTCCTCGAGAGAGGGGGCGGTCTATGGCTACACCTTC. This translates into CASTSSREGAVYGYTF. V is TRBV7-9 and J is TRBJ1-2, with 7 bases identical to TRBD1. Germline V gives CDR1 SEHNR, CDR2 FQNEAQ (reference sequence). J was trimmed by 4 bases and V by 7 bases; bases with no gene match: 15. The CDR3 runs 16 residues.

At least ten counts were recorded for this clonotype. The chain joins TRBV2 to TRBJ1-1; TRBD1 might be the D (6 bases). The CDR3 is 16 residues long. Per the germline V gene, CDR1 is SNHLY and CDR2 is FYNNEI. The ends were cut back, 2 bases at V and 4 bases at J, with 17 bases in the middle. The CDR3, as DNA: TGTGCCAGCAGTGAAATAGGCGGGGGGCAGGGCACTGAAGCTTTCTTT. Protein sequence: CASSEIGGGQGTEAFF.

The CDR3 sequence is CASSWTNTGELFF. The DNA for the CDR3 is TGTGCCAGCAGCTGGACGAACACCGGGGAGCTGTTTTTT. This sequence joins TRBV6-2 or TRBV6-3 and TRBJ2-2; unclear D gene. The CDR3 totals 13 residues. Trimming pared 6 bases from V and 0 bases from J, leaving 5 bases between. Germline assignment: CDR1 MNHEY and CDR2 SVGEGT.

The chain combines TRBV7-3 with TRBJ2-6, with a possible D match to TRBD1 (6 bases). This CDR3 contains 15 residues. From germline, CDR1 is SGHTA and CDR2 FQGTGA. V dropped 4 bases and J dropped 2 bases, with 9 bases sitting between them. The CDR3 DNA reads TGTGCCAGCAGCTCGCAGGGGACTGGGGCCAACGTCCTGACTTTC. This gives the protein CASSSQGTGANVLTF.

This clonotype has ten or more counts. The chain recombines TRBV13 with TRBJ2-1, with 8 bases that match TRBD2. Looked up from germline, CDR1 is PRHDT and CDR2 is FYEKMQ (reference sequence). J was trimmed by 6 bases and V by 0 bases; bases with no gene match: 4. This CDR3 has 15 amino acids. Here the CDR3 DNA reads TGTGCCAGCAGCTTAGGAACTAGCGGCTTCAATGAGCAGTTCTTC. Its translation: CASSLGTSGFNEQFF.

The chain recombines TRBV5-4 with TRBJ1-6, with D possibly matching TRBD1 (5 bases). Germline CDR1 SGHNT, CDR2 YYREEE (reference sequence). The CDR3 spans 14 residues. Trimming removed 4 bases at V and 10 bases at J, with 15 bases between. CDR3 DNA sequence: TGTGCCAGCAGCCAAGGAGGCGGGGCCTCACCCCTCCACTTT. It codes for CASSQGGGASPLHF.

This clonotype showed up many times. The chain carries TRBV4-1 and TRBJ1-1; possibly TRBD1 for D (6 bases). CDR1 MGHRA and CDR2 YSYEKL come from the germline V gene. V lost 1 base and J 0 bases, leaving 9 bases between the germline ends. There are 15 residues in the CDR3. CDR3 protein: CASSQVTGLNTEAFF. CDR3 sequence (DNA): TGCGCCAGCAGCCAAGTTACAGGGCTGAACACTGAAGCTTTCTTT.

This clonotype has at least ten counts. V gene TRBV6-6 combines with J gene TRBJ1-1; D ambiguous. V lost 0 bases and J lost 3, with 8 bases in between. In germline, CDR1 is MNHNY, CDR2 SVGAGI (reference sequence). This CDR3 has 14 amino acids. Here the CDR3 DNA reads TGTGCCAGCAGTTACTCGACGGCGGACACTGAAGCTTTCTTT. It specifies CASSYSTADTEAFF.

This clonotype was counted many times. The chain uses TRBV24-1 and TRBJ2-2, with 7 bases matching TRBD2. Germline CDR1 and CDR2: KGHDR and SFDVKD. The CDR3 contains 16 residues. With V trimmed by 4 bases and J by 4 bases, 8 bases remained unmatched. In DNA, the CDR3 is TGTGCCACCAGTGACCCCCGCGGGAGAGCCACCGGGGAGCTGTTTTTT. Its protein product is CATSDPRGRATGELFF.

V and J are TRBV6-1 and TRBJ1-2, with a possible D match to TRBD1 (5 bases). CDR1 and CDR2 from the germline V gene are MNHNS and SASEGT. Trimming left V 0 bases short and J 5 bases short, with 22 bases between. The CDR3 spans 18 residues. CDR3 in DNA: TGTGCCAGCAGTGAAGCGGGACGGAGTGGGCAGGAATTATATGGCTACACCTTC. Protein sequence: CASSEAGRSGQELYGYTF.

In its sample, this clonotype was seen a few times. The V gene is TRBV5-5, the J gene TRBJ2-1; D gene unclear. CDR1 SGHKS and CDR2 YYEKEE come from the germline V gene (reference sequence). V lost 2 bases and J 3 bases, leaving 9 bases between the germline ends. The CDR3 runs 14 residues. The CDR3 DNA is TGTGCCAGCAGCTTCGGGCCAGTCTACAATGAGCAGTTCTTC. It encodes CASSFGPVYNEQFF.

This clonotype appeared a few times. The chain combines TRBV5-6 with TRBJ1-5, with D unclear. V was shortened by 1 base and J by 0 bases, with 8 bases between the two germline ends. The CDR3 is 15 amino acids. The V gene's germline CDR1 is SGHDT and CDR2 YYEEEE. CDR3 region: CASSLSSNSNQPQHF. CDR3 in DNA: TGTGCCAGCAGCTTGTCCAGTAATAGCAATCAGCCCCAGCATTTT.

On this clonotype itself: Mismatch with germline at one junction end may stem from a read error. The chain has TRBV11-1 and TRBJ1-1; D is ambiguous. The CDR3 has 16 amino acids. The germline V gene has CDR1 SGHAT and CDR2 FQDESV (reference sequence). The CDR3 DNA reads as TGCGCCAGCAGCGTGGAAGGGCTCCTCATGAACACTGAAGCTTTCTTT. This codes for CASSVEGLLMNTEAFF.

This clonotype was detected only a few times. The J gene is TRBJ1-4, the V gene TRBV7-9; 7 bases are a match to TRBD1. Germline CDR1 SEHNR, CDR2 FQNEAQ (reference sequence). V lost 0 bases, J lost 5 bases, and 3 bases stayed unmatched. The CDR3 covers 15 residues. DNA of the CDR3: TGTGCCAGCAGCTTAGCGCAGGGGGAAAATGAAAAACTGTTTTTT. Amino acids: CASSLAQGENEKLFF.

This clonotype has at least ten counts. The CDR3 nucleotides are TGTGCCAGCAGTTTAGTTCCCTCTCAGGGGGTATCCCAGTACTTC. It translates to CASSLVPSQGVSQYF. This chain connects TRBV28 to TRBJ2-5; TRBD1 aligns across 7 bases. Trimming removed 2 bases from V and 9 bases from J; junction bases left unmatched: 12. The CDR3 sequence is 15 residues long. CDR1 is MDHEN and CDR2 is SYDVKM in the germline V gene.